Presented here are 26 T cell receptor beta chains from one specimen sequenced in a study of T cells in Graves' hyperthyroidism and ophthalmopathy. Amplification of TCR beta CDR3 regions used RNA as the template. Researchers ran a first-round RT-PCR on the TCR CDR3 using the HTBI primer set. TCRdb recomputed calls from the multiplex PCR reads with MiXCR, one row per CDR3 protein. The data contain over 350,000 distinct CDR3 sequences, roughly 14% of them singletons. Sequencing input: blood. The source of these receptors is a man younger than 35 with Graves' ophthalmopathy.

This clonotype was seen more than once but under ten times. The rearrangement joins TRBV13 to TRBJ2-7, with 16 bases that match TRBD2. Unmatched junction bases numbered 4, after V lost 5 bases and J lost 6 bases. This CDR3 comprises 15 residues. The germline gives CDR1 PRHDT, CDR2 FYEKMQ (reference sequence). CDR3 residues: CASSPGTSGRAEQYF. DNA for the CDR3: TGTGCCAGCAGCCCCGGGACTAGCGGGAGGGCCGAGCAGTACTTC.

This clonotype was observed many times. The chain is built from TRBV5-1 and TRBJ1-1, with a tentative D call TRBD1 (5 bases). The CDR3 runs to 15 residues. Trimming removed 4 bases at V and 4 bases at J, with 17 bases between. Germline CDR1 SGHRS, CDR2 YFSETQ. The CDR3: CASSLDWLGGTEAFF. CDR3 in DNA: TGCGCCAGCAGCCTCGATTGGCTCGGGGGCACTGAAGCTTTCTTT.

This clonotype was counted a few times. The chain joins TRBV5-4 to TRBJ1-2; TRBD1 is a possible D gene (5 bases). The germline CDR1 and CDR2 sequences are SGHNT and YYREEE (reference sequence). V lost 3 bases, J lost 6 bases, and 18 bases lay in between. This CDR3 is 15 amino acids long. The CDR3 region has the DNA TGTGCCAGCAGCTCGGGGCAGGGCCTTACCAATGGCTACACCTTC. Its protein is CASSSGQGLTNGYTF. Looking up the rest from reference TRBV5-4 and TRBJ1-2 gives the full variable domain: ETGVTQSPTHLIKTRGQQVTLRCSSQSGHNTVSWYQQALGQGPQFIFQYYREEENGRGNFPPRFSGLQFPNYSSELNVNALELDDSALYLCASSSGQGLTNGYTFGSGTRLTVV.

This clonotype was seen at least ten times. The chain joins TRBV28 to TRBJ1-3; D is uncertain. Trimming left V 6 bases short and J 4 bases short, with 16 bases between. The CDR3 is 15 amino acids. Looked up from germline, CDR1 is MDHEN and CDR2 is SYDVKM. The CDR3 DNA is TGTGCCAGCAGCCCTGCCGATATTCACGGAAACACCATATATTTT. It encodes CASSPADIHGNTIYF.

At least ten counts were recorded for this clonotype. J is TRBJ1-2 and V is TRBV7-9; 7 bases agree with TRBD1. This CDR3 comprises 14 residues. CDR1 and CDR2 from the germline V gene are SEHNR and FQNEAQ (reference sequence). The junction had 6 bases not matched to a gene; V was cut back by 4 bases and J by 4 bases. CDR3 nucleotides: TGTGCCAGCAGCTCACTCGGGACAGCCTATGGCTACACCTTC. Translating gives CASSSLGTAYGYTF.

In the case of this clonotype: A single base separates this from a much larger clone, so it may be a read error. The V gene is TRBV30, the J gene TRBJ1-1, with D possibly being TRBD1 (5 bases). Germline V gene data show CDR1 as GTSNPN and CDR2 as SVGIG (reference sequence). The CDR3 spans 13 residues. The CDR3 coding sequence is TGTGCCTGGGAAAGGGGACTGAACACTGAAGCTTCCTTT. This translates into CAWERGLNTEASF.

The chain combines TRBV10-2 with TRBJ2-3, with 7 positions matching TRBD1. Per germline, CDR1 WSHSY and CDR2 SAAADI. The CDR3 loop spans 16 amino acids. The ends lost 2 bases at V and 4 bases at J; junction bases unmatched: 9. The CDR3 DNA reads TGCGCCAGCAGTGAGAGGGGGCCTATTCCCCCAGATACGCAGTATTTT. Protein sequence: CASSERGPIPPDTQYF.

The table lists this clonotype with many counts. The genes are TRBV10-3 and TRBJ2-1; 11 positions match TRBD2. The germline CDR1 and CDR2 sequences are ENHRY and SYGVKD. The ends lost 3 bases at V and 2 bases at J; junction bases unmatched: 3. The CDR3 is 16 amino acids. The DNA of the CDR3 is TGTGCCATCAGTGACCCTAGCGGGGGGACCTACAATGAGCAGTTCTTC. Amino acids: CAISDPSGGTYNEQFF.

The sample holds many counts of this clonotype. CDR3: CSAWRGGADTQHF. DNA of the CDR3: TGCAGTGCATGGCGGGGGGGCGCAGATACGCAGCATTTT. This sequence joins TRBV20-1 and TRBJ2-3; D may be TRBD1 (6 bases). The J call may be in error: the DNA end matches TRBJ1-5 better. There are 13 residues in the CDR3. The germline V gene encodes CDR1 DFQATT and CDR2 SNEGSKA (reference sequence).

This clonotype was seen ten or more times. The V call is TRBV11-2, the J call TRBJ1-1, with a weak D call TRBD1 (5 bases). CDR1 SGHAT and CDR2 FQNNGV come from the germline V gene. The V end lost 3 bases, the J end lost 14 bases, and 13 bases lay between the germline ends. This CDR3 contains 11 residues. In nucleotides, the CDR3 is TGTGCCAGCAGCTTTCTAGACCGGGACTTCTTT. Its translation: CASSFLDRDFF.

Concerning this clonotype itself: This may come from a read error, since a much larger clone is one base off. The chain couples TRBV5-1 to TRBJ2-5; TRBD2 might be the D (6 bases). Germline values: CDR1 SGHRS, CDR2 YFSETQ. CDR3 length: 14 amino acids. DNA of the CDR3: TGCGCCAGCAGCCAGTTGGGGGGTTTGGAGATCCAGTACTTC. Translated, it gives CASSQLGGLEIQYF.

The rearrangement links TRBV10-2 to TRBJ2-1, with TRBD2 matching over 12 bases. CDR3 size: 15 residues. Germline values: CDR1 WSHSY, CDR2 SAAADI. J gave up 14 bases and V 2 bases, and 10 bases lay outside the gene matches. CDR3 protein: CASSETSGGPMNEFF. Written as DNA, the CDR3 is TGCGCCAGCAGTGAGACTAGCGGGGGGCCAATGAACGAGTTCTTC.

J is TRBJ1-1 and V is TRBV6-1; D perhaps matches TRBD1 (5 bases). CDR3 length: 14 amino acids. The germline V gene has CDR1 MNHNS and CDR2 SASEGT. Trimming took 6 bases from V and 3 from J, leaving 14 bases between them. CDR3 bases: TGTGCCAGCAGCCCCGAAGGGGCGGACACTGAAGCTTTCTTT. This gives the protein CASSPEGADTEAFF.

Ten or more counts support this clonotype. DNA of the CDR3: TGTGCCAGCAGTGAGGGGGGCGGCCGCACAGATACGCAGTATTTT. Translation: CASSEGGGRTDTQYF. The genes are TRBV2 and TRBJ2-3, with D perhaps given as TRBD1 or TRBD2 (6 bases each). Germline CDR1 is SNHLY and CDR2 is FYNNEI. V lost 3 bases to trimming and J lost 1 base, with 11 bases between them. The CDR3 consists of 15 residues.

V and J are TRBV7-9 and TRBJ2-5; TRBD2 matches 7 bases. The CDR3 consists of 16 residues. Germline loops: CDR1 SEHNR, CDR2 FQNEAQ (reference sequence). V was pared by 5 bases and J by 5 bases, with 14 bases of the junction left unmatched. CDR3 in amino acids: CASSGVREGLAETQYF. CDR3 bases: TGTGCCAGCAGCGGGGTCAGGGAGGGCCTTGCGGAGACCCAGTACTTC.

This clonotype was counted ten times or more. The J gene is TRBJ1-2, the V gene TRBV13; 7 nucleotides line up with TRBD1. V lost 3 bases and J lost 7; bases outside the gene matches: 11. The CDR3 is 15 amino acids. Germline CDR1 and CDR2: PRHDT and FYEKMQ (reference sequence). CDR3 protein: CASSLGQNIFAGYTF. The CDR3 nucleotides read TGTGCCAGCAGCTTGGGACAGAACATTTTCGCTGGCTACACCTTC.

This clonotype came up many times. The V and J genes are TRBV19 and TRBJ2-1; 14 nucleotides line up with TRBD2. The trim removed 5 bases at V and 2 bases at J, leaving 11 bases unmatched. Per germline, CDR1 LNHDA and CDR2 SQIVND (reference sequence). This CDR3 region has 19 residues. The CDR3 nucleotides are TGTGCCAGTAGTCCAACTCCGGGACTAGCGGGAGAAGCCTACAATGAGCAGTTCTTC. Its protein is CASSPTPGLAGEAYNEQFF.

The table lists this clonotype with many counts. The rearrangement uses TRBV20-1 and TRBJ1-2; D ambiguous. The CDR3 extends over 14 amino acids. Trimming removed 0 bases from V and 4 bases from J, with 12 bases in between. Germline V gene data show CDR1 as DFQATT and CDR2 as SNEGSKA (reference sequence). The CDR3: CSARDTGKTYGYTF. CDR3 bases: TGCAGTGCTAGAGATACTGGTAAAACCTATGGCTACACCTTC.

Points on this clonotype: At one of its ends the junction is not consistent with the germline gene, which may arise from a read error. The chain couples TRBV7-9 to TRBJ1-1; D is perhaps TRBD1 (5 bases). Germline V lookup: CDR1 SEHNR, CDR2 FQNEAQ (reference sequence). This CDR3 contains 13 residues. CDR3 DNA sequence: TGTGTCAGCAGCTTTGGACAGAACACTGAAGCTTTCTTT. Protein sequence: CVSSFGQNTEAFF.

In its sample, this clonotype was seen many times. CDR3 sequence reads: CASSLERTSGKETQYF. CDR3 bases: TGCGCCAGCAGCCTCGAAAGGACTAGCGGCAAAGAGACCCAGTACTTC. The chain has TRBV5-1 and TRBJ2-5, with TRBD2 identical over 10 bases. CDR1 is SGHRS and CDR2 is YFSETQ in the germline V gene. The CDR3 covers 16 residues. V was pared by 4 bases and J by 3 bases, with 9 bases of the junction left unmatched.

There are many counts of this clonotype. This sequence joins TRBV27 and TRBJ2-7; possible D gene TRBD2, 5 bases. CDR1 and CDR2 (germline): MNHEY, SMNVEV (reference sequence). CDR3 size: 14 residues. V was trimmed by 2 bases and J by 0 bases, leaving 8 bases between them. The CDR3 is CASSLSGFSYEQYF. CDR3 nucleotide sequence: TGTGCCAGCAGTTTAAGCGGATTCTCCTACGAGCAGTACTTC.

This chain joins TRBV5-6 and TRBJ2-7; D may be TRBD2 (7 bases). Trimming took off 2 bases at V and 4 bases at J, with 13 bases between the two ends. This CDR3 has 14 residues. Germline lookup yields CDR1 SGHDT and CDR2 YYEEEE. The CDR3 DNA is TGTGCCAGCAGCTTCCCCGGGGGGCGATACGAGCAGTACTTC. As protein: CASSFPGGRYEQYF.

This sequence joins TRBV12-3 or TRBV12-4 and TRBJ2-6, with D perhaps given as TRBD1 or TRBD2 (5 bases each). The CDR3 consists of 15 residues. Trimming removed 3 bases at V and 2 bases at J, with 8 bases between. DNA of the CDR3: TGTGCCAGCAGTTTCGGGACCGCTGGGGCCAACGTCCTGACTTTC. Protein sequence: CASSFGTAGANVLTF.

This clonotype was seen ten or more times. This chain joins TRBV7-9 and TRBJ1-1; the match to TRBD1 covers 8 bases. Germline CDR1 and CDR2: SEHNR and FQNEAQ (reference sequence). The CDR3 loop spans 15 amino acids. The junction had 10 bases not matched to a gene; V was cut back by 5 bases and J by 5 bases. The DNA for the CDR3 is TGTGCCAGCAGCAAAGCGTCAGGGGGCGATACTGAAGCTTTCTTT. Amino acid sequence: CASSKASGGDTEAFF.

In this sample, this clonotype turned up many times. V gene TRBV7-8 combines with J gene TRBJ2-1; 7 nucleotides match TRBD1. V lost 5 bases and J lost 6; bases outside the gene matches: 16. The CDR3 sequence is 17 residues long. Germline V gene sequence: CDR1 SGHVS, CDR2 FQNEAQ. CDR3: CASSPRQGSLTFNEQFF. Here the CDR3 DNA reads TGTGCCAGCAGCCCCCGACAGGGCTCCCTAACTTTCAATGAGCAGTTCTTC.

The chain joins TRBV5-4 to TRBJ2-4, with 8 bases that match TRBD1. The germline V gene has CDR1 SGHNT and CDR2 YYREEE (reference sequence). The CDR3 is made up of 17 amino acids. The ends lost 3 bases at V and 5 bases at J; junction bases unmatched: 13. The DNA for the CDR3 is TGTGCCAGCAGCTCCCCGGCAGGGGGCAAGTTAGAAAACATTCAGTACTTC. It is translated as CASSSPAGGKLENIQYF.